This entry is about one TCR beta chain. What it recognizes is unknown. This sample stems from a study of shared clonotypes between healthy human individuals. Study details: CD4 naive cells filled three plates per donor, CD4 memory three, CD8 naive two and CD8 memory one. Points from the study as a whole: Clonotype sharing among donors, it was expected, would be affected by sequencing depth. In having few donors, the study represented limited genetic and exposure-history diversity.

The DNA input per sorted-subset replicate PCR was 200 to 250 ng, corresponding to tens of thousands of T cell genomes. TCRdb's table, derived via immunoSEQ multiplex PCR, lists solely in-frame clones and lacks some. Among 1.4 million to 1.5 million clones listed, roughly 97% were seen once. Germline V gene lookup returns CDR1 SGHTS and CDR2 YDEGEE. This CDR3 region has 14 residues. The trim removed 9 bases at V and 2 bases at J, leaving 11 bases unmatched. The sample comprised naive CD4+ T cells sorted from blood. The subset denotes: CD45RA+ positively selected. The chain couples TRBV5-8 to TRBJ2-7; 7 nucleotides agree with TRBD2. This clonotype was obtained from a man aged 25-45 years in good health. CDR3 coding DNA: TGTGCCACCCAGCTGGGCGGGAGAACCTACGAGCAGTACTTC. This translates into CATQLGGRTYEQYF.